A single sample gave rise to the 24 T cell receptor beta chains below, sequenced in a study of cytomegalovirus exposure and HLA in healthy donors. Here immunoSEQ multiplex PCR was the method, and the copy in TCRdb shows in-frame clones only, minus some. The sample yields about 130,000 clones, 88% seen once. Sequencing was performed on PBMCs. Receptor source: a man in his thirties or forties in good health and CMV-seronegative.

The chain couples TRBV7-9 to TRBJ2-1, with D uncertain. Germline V gene data show CDR1 as SEHNR and CDR2 as FQNEAQ (reference sequence). Deletions cut 2 bases from V and 8 bases from J, with 4 bases between. The CDR3 runs 11 residues. In nucleotides, the CDR3 is TGTGCCAGCAGCTTAATAGATGAGCAGTTCTTC. This translates into CASSLIDEQFF.

The gene calls are TRBV7-2 and TRBJ2-3; D is possibly TRBD1 (6 bases). The CDR3 runs 15 residues. The ends were cut back, 2 bases at V and 4 bases at J, with 13 bases in the middle. Germline CDR1 is SGHTA and CDR2 is FQGNSA. The CDR3 DNA is TGTGCCAGCAGCTTAAGGCGGCCAGGGGCAGATACGCAGTATTTT. As protein: CASSLRRPGADTQYF.

The chain combines TRBV11-2 with TRBJ2-5; D is ambiguous. The CDR3 totals 14 residues. The germline CDR1 and CDR2 sequences are SGHAT and FQNNGV. The V end was cut by 1 base, the J end by 2 bases, with 8 bases between. The CDR3 DNA reads TGTGCCAGCAGCTTAGTGAGAGGTCAAGAGACCCAGTACTTC. Amino acid sequence: CASSLVRGQETQYF.

This rearrangement joins TRBV19 to TRBJ2-2, with D possibly TRBD2 on 6 matching bases. The CDR3 length is 15 residues. Trimming left V 1 base short and J 1 base short, with 7 bases between. Per germline, CDR1 LNHDA and CDR2 SQIVND (reference sequence). CDR3 amino acids: CASSIVGGNTGELFF. Written as DNA, the CDR3 is TGTGCCAGTAGTATAGTCGGGGGGAACACCGGGGAGCTGTTTTTT.

This rearrangement joins TRBV4-1 to TRBJ2-7; the D gene is possibly TRBD2 (5 bases). Germline V gives CDR1 MGHRA, CDR2 YSYEKL. With 4 bases removed from V and 4 bases from J, the gap between germline ends came to 14 bases. The CDR3 loop spans 14 amino acids. CDR3 nucleotides: TGCGCCAGCAGCCGGCTGTACGGGGAATACGAGCAGTACTTC. It specifies CASSRLYGEYEQYF.

A single count supports this clone. The chain has TRBV9 and TRBJ2-4, with a possible D match to TRBD2 (5 bases). V was trimmed by 4 bases and J by 0 bases, leaving 14 bases between them. Germline V lookup: CDR1 SGDLS, CDR2 YYNGEE. The CDR3 extends over 16 amino acids. Here the CDR3 reads CASSIAGGIAKNIQYF. Written as DNA, the CDR3 is TGTGCCAGCAGCATAGCCGGAGGTATAGCCAAAAACATTCAGTACTTC.

This clone was seen just once. The CDR3 DNA reads as TGCGCCAGCAGGGGACAGGTTTATGGCTACACCTTC. This gives the protein CASRGQVYGYTF. J is TRBJ1-2 and V is TRBV10-2, with 8 bases that match TRBD1. V trimming: 6 bases; J trimming: 5 bases; junction bases outside the gene matches: 2. The CDR3 is 12 amino acids. The germline CDR1 and CDR2 sequences are WSHSY and SAAADI.

The gene calls are TRBV7-2 and TRBJ2-7; a weak D match, TRBD2 (6 bases). The CDR3 is made up of 16 amino acids. Germline lookup yields CDR1 SGHTA and CDR2 FQGNSA. Trimming took 1 base from V and 6 from J, leaving 19 bases between them. The chain's CDR3 is CASSLGEALGQAEQYF. CDR3 nucleotide sequence: TGTGCCAGCAGCTTAGGGGAGGCCCTAGGGCAGGCCGAGCAGTACTTC.

The chain employs TRBV5-1 and TRBJ1-6; 10 nucleotides align to TRBD1. V trimming: 3 bases; J trimming: 8 bases; junction bases outside the gene matches: 5. The CDR3 is 15 amino acids. Germline V gene data show CDR1 as SGHRS and CDR2 as YFSETQ. The CDR3 nucleotides read TGCGCCAGCAGCTCCAGGACAGGGGGTGATTCACCCCTCCACTTT. Residues: CASSSRTGGDSPLHF.

This chain links TRBV5-6 with TRBJ1-1, with D possibly being TRBD1 (5 bases). CDR1 is SGHDT and CDR2 is YYEEEE in the germline V gene. The CDR3 sequence is 14 residues long. The V gene lost 6 bases and the J gene lost 0 bases, with 12 bases spanning the gap. CDR3 loop: CASIQARLNTEAFF. CDR3 in DNA: TGTGCCAGCATACAGGCGCGCTTGAACACTGAAGCTTTCTTT.

The V gene is TRBV5-4, the J gene TRBJ2-5; D ambiguous. The CDR3 covers 15 residues. CDR1 and CDR2 (germline): SGHNT, YYREEE (reference sequence). Trimming cost V 4 bases and J 2 bases, with 15 bases left between them. CDR3: CASSHGLSTQETQYF. CDR3 bases: TGTGCCAGCAGCCATGGGCTGTCTACGCAAGAGACCCAGTACTTC.

The V call is TRBV7-3, the J call TRBJ2-1, with 9 bases that match TRBD1. This CDR3 has 15 amino acids. CDR1 is SGHTA, CDR2 FQGTGA, per germline. After removal of 5 bases from V and 6 bases from J, the junction contained 8 bases not matched to a gene. The CDR3 loop is CASSLRDRAVNEQFF. CDR3 DNA: TGTGCCAGCAGCCTCCGGGACAGGGCGGTCAATGAGCAGTTCTTC.

The V call is TRBV7-9, the J call TRBJ1-4; D gene unclear. There are 15 residues in the CDR3. Looked up from germline, CDR1 is SEHNR and CDR2 is FQNEAQ (reference sequence). V lost 3 bases to trimming and J lost 3 bases, with 11 bases between them. The CDR3 here is CASSFRGGANEKLFF. CDR3 nucleotides: TGTGCCAGCAGCTTTAGAGGCGGCGCTAATGAAAAACTGTTTTTT.

This sequence joins TRBV7-6 and TRBJ2-2; 7 bases match TRBD1. Trimming cost V 5 bases and J 1 base; bases outside gene matches: 7. The CDR3 is 16 residues long. Germline V gives CDR1 SGHVS, CDR2 FNYEAQ. CDR3 sequence: CASSPLRGRNTGELFF. The CDR3 coding sequence is TGTGCCAGCAGCCCCCTCAGGGGGAGGAACACCGGGGAGCTGTTTTTT.

This CDR3 is CASSRQGIRNTIYF. The DNA for the CDR3 is TGTGCCAGCAGCCGACAGGGGATCAGAAACACCATATATTTT. The chain joins TRBV11-2 to TRBJ1-3, with 8 bases matching TRBD1. V dropped 5 bases and J dropped 5; count of bases not matched to a gene: 5. Per germline, CDR1 SGHAT and CDR2 FQNNGV. The CDR3 runs to 14 residues.

This chain joins TRBV6-1 and TRBJ2-3; TRBD2 agrees at 13 bases. Germline trimming cut 7 bases from V and 1 base from J; bases unmatched to any gene: 2. CDR1 MNHNS and CDR2 SASEGT come from the germline V gene. CDR3 size: 15 residues. CDR3 protein: CASITSGRGTDTQYF. The CDR3 coding sequence is TGTGCCAGCATTACTAGCGGGAGGGGCACAGATACGCAGTATTTT.

The V and J genes are TRBV19 and TRBJ1-1; D remains unclear. The CDR3 sequence is 14 residues long. Germline CDR1 is LNHDA and CDR2 is SQIVND (reference sequence). V was shortened by 6 bases and J by 0 bases, with 11 bases between the two germline ends. CDR3 region: CASSFETMNTEAFF. DNA for the CDR3: TGTGCCAGTAGCTTTGAGACAATGAACACTGAAGCTTTCTTT. The full variable domain, in which reference TRBV19 and TRBJ1-1 provide the parts outside the CDR3, is DGGITQSPKYLFRKEGQNVTLSCEQNLNHDAMYWYRQDPGQGLRLIYYSQIVNDFQKGDIAEGYSVSREKKESFPLTVTSAQKNPTAFYLCASSFETMNTEAFFGQGTRLTVV.

V gene TRBV7-7 combines with J gene TRBJ2-1; 12 bases map to TRBD2. V shed 5 bases and J 11 bases; nucleotides not matched to a gene: 19. Germline V lookup: CDR1 SSHAT, CDR2 FNYEAQ (reference sequence). The CDR3 is 18 amino acids. The CDR3 is CASSPGGQGPSGRAQQFF. The DNA for the CDR3 is TGTGCCAGCAGCCCAGGGGGACAGGGACCTAGCGGGAGGGCTCAGCAGTTCTTC. Full variable domain (remainder filled in from reference TRBV7-7 and TRBJ2-1): GAGVSQSPRYKVTKRGQDVTLRCDPISSHATLYWYQQALGQGPEFLTYFNYEAQPDKSGLPSDRFSAERPEGSISTLTIQRTEQRDSAMYRCASSPGGQGPSGRAQQFFGPGTRLTVL.

This clone was observed a few times. V and J are TRBV6-5 and TRBJ1-2; D gene unclear. The V end lost 8 bases, the J end lost 3 bases, and 10 bases lay between the germline ends. The CDR3 consists of 12 residues. Germline V gene data show CDR1 as MNHEY and CDR2 as SVGAGI. The CDR3 spells CASSRGDYGYTF. CDR3 bases: TGTGCCAGCTCCCGCGGGGACTATGGCTACACCTTC.

The chain links TRBV6-5 to TRBJ1-2; 8 bases agree with TRBD1. The CDR3 loop spans 13 amino acids. Germline CDR1 and CDR2: MNHEY and SVGAGI. The V and J ends lost 4 bases and 8 bases, in that order; junction bases with no gene match: 6. CDR3 nucleotide sequence: TGTGCCAGCAGTTTGCAGGGGGCTAGAGGCTACACCTTC. Amino acid sequence: CASSLQGARGYTF.

The chain recombines TRBV28 with TRBJ2-1; tentative D call: TRBD2 (6 bases). Germline loops: CDR1 MDHEN, CDR2 SYDVKM. This CDR3 has 15 amino acids. Trimming left V 2 bases short and J 3 bases short, with 11 bases between. The CDR3 spells CASSLLTSNYNEQFF. The CDR3 DNA reads as TGTGCCAGCAGTTTACTTACTAGCAACTACAATGAGCAGTTCTTC.

This sequence joins TRBV6-1 and TRBJ1-4; possibly TRBD1 for D (5 bases). This CDR3 region has 15 residues. Germline loops: CDR1 MNHNS, CDR2 SASEGT. Trimming took 1 base from V and 7 from J, leaving 13 bases between them. CDR3 in amino acids: CASSEGGVVGEKLFF. The CDR3 nucleotides read TGTGCCAGCAGTGAAGGGGGGGTCGTTGGTGAAAAACTGTTTTTT.

V is TRBV6-1 and J is TRBJ1-5, with 7 bases fitting TRBD1. The J segment lost 7 bases and the V segment lost 4 bases, leaving 4 bases of the junction unmatched. Germline CDR1 is MNHNS and CDR2 is SASEGT. This CDR3 is 13 amino acids long. The CDR3 protein is CASSGGTDQPQHF. Written as DNA, the CDR3 is TGTGCCAGCAGTGGAGGGACAGACCAGCCCCAGCATTTT.

This chain links TRBV2 with TRBJ1-5; 7 positions match TRBD1. V was clipped by 6 bases and J by 2 bases; unmatched bases: 10. Germline V gene sequence: CDR1 SNHLY, CDR2 FYNNEI. The CDR3 loop spans 16 amino acids. CDR3 sequence reads: CASSAATGTGNQPQHF. In nucleotides, the CDR3 is TGTGCCAGCAGCGCCGCGACAGGGACCGGCAATCAGCCCCAGCATTTT.